The 10 T cell receptor beta chains below were found in one sample sequenced in a study of OX40 agonist ivuxolimab in advanced cancers. Using immunoSEQ multiplex PCR, the repertoire was profiled, and TCRdb retains in-frame clones only, with some absent. The sample lists around 56,000 clones, nearly 90% seen once, with roughly 10% in the top ten. This material consisted of CD4+ or CD8+ T cells sorted from blood, taken in a trial of the OX40 agonist ivuxolimab. These receptors came from an adult with an advanced solid tumor such as melanoma, head and neck, liver or kidney cancer.

The rearrangement uses TRBV27 and TRBJ2-7; D gene uncertain. V lost 2 bases and J 2 bases, leaving 7 bases between the germline ends. The length of the CDR3 is 13 residues. Germline V gene lookup returns CDR1 MNHEY and CDR2 SMNVEV (reference sequence). Here the CDR3 reads CASSLRPAYEQYF. The CDR3 region has the DNA TGTGCCAGCAGTTTAAGGCCGGCCTACGAGCAGTACTTC.

Only a few counts were recorded for this clone. The V call is TRBV4-1, the J call TRBJ1-2, with a possible D match to TRBD1 (5 bases). The CDR3 runs 13 residues. Trimming pared 1 base from V and 4 bases from J, leaving 7 bases between. CDR1 and CDR2 (germline): MGHRA, YSYEKL. CDR3 loop: CASSQVDSYGYTF. As DNA, the CDR3 is TGCGCCAGCAGCCAAGTAGACAGCTATGGCTACACCTTC.

In the case of this clone: The sample has other DNA sequences that encode this CDR3 too. Here the CDR3 reads CASSLGGSQPQHF. The DNA for the CDR3 is TGCGCCAGCAGCTTGGGCGGGAGTCAGCCCCAGCATTTT. The chain is built from TRBV5-1 and TRBJ1-5; D remains unclear. V lost 0 bases and J lost 6, with 7 bases in between. CDR1 is SGHRS and CDR2 is YFSETQ in the germline V gene. CDR3 size: 13 residues.

The gene calls are TRBV7-9 and TRBJ2-3, with a weak D call TRBD2 (6 bases). CDR1 SEHNR and CDR2 FQNEAQ come from the germline V gene (reference sequence). CDR3 size: 15 residues. V shed 1 base and J shed 0 bases, with 8 bases lying between them. CDR3 sequence (DNA): TGTGCCAGCAGCTTAGTGGGACTTAGCACAGATACGCAGTATTTT. Amino acids: CASSLVGLSTDTQYF.

CDR3 coding DNA: TGTGCCAGCAGCTTGGTTTTCGGATCCTACGAGCAGTACGTC. Protein product: CASSLVFGSYEQYV. The chain uses TRBV5-5 and TRBJ2-7; D remains ambiguous. The CDR3 consists of 14 residues. The V gene's germline CDR1 is SGHKS and CDR2 YYEKEE (reference sequence). V was trimmed by 0 bases and J by 1 base, leaving 8 bases between them.

This chain's CDR3 is CASSDDAYNEQFF. The CDR3 DNA follows: TGTGCCAGCAGTGACGACGCCTACAATGAGCAGTTCTTC. The gene calls are TRBV7-9 and TRBJ2-1; D remains ambiguous. The CDR3 sequence is 13 residues long. The germline V and J ends were trimmed by 6 bases and 2 bases, with 8 bases remaining between them. CDR1 is SEHNR, CDR2 FQNEAQ, per germline (reference sequence).

A word on this clone: As the CDR3 is not closed by the conserved phenylalanine or tryptophan, this likely results from a read error. No DNA is shown, since the ends of the CDR3 on it are uncertain; the CDR3 is the one TCRdb lists. This sequence joins TRBV15 and TRBJ1-2; TRBD1 reflects the table's D call only, with no check against the DNA. The germline CDR1 and CDR2 sequences are LNHNV and YYDKDF (reference sequence). The CDR3 adds up to 10 amino acids, both ends counted. The CDR3 spells CATSRRDRDG.

In its sample, this clone was seen once. The genes are TRBV5-5 and TRBJ2-7; TRBD2 agrees at 10 bases. Germline V gives CDR1 SGHKS, CDR2 YYEKEE (reference sequence). V was clipped by 2 bases and J by 3 bases; unmatched bases: 2. The CDR3 sequence is 14 residues long. CDR3 sequence (DNA): TGTGCCAGCAGCTTAGAGCGGGAGGGCTACGAGCAGTACTTC. Translation gives CASSLEREGYEQYF.

V and J are TRBV2 and TRBJ2-1, with D unresolved. Trimming took off 3 bases at V and 2 bases at J, with 11 bases between the two ends. The CDR3 has 15 residues. The germline V gene has CDR1 SNHLY and CDR2 FYNNEI. The CDR3 loop is CASSDAGHTYNEQFF. As DNA, the CDR3 is TGTGCCAGCAGTGATGCAGGTCATACCTACAATGAGCAGTTCTTC. Full variable domain (remainder filled in from reference TRBV2 and TRBJ2-1): EPEVTQTPSHQVTQMGQEVILRCVPISNHLYFYWYRQILGQKVEFLVSFYNNEISEKSEIFDDQFSVERPDGSNFTLKIRSTKLEDSAMYFCASSDAGHTYNEQFFGPGTRLTVL.

This clone has a single count. The J gene is TRBJ2-1, the V gene TRBV19, with D tentatively TRBD1 (5 bases). There are 15 residues in the CDR3. V lost 2 bases to trimming and J lost 7 bases, with 15 bases between them. Germline-derived CDR1 and CDR2 are LNHDA and SQIVND (reference sequence). The CDR3 loop reads CASSIFYSGANEQFF. DNA of the CDR3: TGTGCCAGTAGTATATTCTACAGTGGGGCGAATGAGCAGTTCTTC.